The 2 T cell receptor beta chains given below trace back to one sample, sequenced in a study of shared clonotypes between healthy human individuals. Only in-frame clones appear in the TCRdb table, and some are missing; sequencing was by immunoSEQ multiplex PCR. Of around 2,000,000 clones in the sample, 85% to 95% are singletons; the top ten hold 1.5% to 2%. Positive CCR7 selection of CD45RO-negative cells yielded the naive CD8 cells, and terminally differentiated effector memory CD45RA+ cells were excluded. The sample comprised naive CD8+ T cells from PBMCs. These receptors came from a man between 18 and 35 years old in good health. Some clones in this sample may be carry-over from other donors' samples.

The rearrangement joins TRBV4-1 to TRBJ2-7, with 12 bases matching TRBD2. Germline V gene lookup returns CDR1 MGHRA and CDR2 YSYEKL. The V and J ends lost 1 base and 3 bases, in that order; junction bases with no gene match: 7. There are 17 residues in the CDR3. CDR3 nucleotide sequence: TGCGCCAGCAGCCAAGCTATTAGGACTAGCGGGAACTACGAGCAGTACTTC. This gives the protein CASSQAIRTSGNYEQYF.

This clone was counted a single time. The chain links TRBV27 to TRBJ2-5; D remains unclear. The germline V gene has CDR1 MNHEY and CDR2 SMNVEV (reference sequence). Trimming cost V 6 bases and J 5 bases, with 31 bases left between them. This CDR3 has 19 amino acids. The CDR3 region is CASSPRSLGPGASGETQYF. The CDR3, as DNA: TGTGCCAGCAGCCCCCGGAGTTTAGGGCCCGGCGCCTCTGGGGAGACCCAGTACTTC.